This entry describes one T cell receptor (beta chain). It lacks a known antigen. Per-base quality was not reported, and no clone a single base away is much larger than it. Flow cytometry had shown CD8+CD57+ cell expansion in the patients selected for sequencing. Every patient had severe acquired aplastic anemia, diagnosed using the International Study of Aplastic Anemia and Agranulocytosis and Camitta criteria. At the time blood was sampled, none of the patients had received any therapy. TCR repertoires of sorted CD4+ and CD8+ blood T cells from severe aplastic anemia patients and healthy subjects were deep-sequenced in the study. Patients were enrolled under clinicaltrials.gov protocols 00001620, 01623167, 00001397, 00071045, 00081523 and 00961064 in the USA. Ficoll-Paque density gradient centrifugation was used to isolate peripheral blood mononuclear cells. Before DNA extraction, CD4+ and CD8+ T cells were sorted with FACS or magnetic beads.

This entry belongs to a study of CD8+CD57+ T cells in acquired aplastic anemia (dated by TCRdb to 2016 to 2019). Turning to the overall study: On average, sorted CD4+ and CD8+ cells yielded roughly 3.4 ug of extracted DNA, with a range of roughly 0.19 to 27.4 ug. CD8+CD57+ expansion was defined as a frequency above the mean frequency observed in healthy subjects.

Profiling of TCR beta VDJ combinations and CDR3 sequences used genomic DNA as the template. An Illumina HiSeq 2000 was the platform used for TCR repertoire sequencing. The study's processing was this. TRBV/TRBJ rearrangement plots, CDR3 size and DJ length profiles, and Simpson's diversity index were used to assess repertoires. The most abundant DNA sequence in the deep sequencing data was taken as the immunodominant clone. CDR3 amino acid sequences were screened for sharing across subjects and compared with published repertoires and the VDJdb database. In-frame beta chains were kept once TCRdb had trimmed the public reads at Q25 with fastp and called clones with MiXCR. Every CDR3 protein is listed once, alongside the most common genes and DNA of its rows. These V and J calls derive from TCRdb rather than the authors' analysis. The sample contains around 50,000 distinct CDR3 sequences, roughly three fifths of them found a single time. Clones ranked in the top ten supply roughly 15% of the sample.

Beyond this particular receptor, the publication reports: CD8+ Simpson's diversity did not differ significantly between patients and healthy controls (P=0.060). Fewer than 30 CD8+ CDR3 sequences were found in both patients and controls but appeared to be highly expressed in patients and within the immunodominant clones of the patients.

The V end gives up 3 bases and the J end 5 bases, leaving 10 bases in the junction not matched to a gene. The germline V gene (reference sequence) provides CDR1 DFQATT and CDR2 SNEGSKA. There are 16 amino acids in the CDR3, from cysteine to phenylalanine inclusive. The retained sequence is limited to the CDR3, 48 bases, with the frame set at the first base. The chain is encoded by TRBV20-1 joined to TRBJ2-5, with 12 junctional bases fitting TRBD1. Material for sequencing was sorted CD4+, CD8+, or CD8+CD57+ T cells (not recorded which) from PBMCs. The source is a human donor with aplastic anemia. The CDR3 sequence is CSARFRGQGASETQYF. The DNA is TGCAGTGCTAGGTTCCGGGGACAGGGGGCATCGGAGACCCAGTACTTC.